A selection of T cell receptor beta chains follows, all from one sample in a study of radiation and T cells in renal cell carcinoma. Using immunoSEQ multiplex PCR, the repertoire was profiled, and TCRdb retains in-frame clones only, with some absent. The table lists about 120,000 clones, approximately 78% of them singletons. This sample comprised blood, obtained from a patient whose treatment included radiotherapy and nephrectomy. These TCRs come from a woman aged 55-69 years with renal cell carcinoma. Each CDR3 is given with its conserved first and last residue. A D gene is named only where the DNA matches it firmly. Clone size is not always given. Where it is, it says once, few, many or a class for expanded clones.

cdr3_aa,cdr3_nt,j_call,v_call,clone_size,d_call
CASRQQGGPTEQYF,TGTGCCAGCAGGCAACAGGGGGGCCCCACCGAGCAGTACTTC,TRBJ2-7,TRBV6-5,NA,TRBD1
CASSSGGNVNTEAFF,TGTGCCAGTAGTAGCGGTGGAAATGTAAACACTGAAGCTTTCTTT,TRBJ1-1,TRBV19,NA,NA
CASSEGFDRYQPQHF,TGTGCCAGCAGTGAAGGGTTTGACCGATATCAGCCCCAGCATTTT,TRBJ1-5,TRBV6-1,few,NA
CASSQQGASGYTF,TGTGCCAGCAGCCAGCAGGGGGCTTCTGGCTACACCTTC,TRBJ1-2,TRBV4-2,few,TRBD1
CASTPLGESYEQYF,TGTGCCAGCACCCCTTTAGGGGAGAGCTACGAGCAGTACTTC,TRBJ2-7,TRBV7-6,NA,NA
CASSSPRTGGHNEQFF,TGTGCCAGCAGCTCCCCCAGAACGGGGGGACACAATGAGCAGTTCTTC,TRBJ2-1,TRBV7-3,once,TRBD2
CASSEAQAGFEQPQHF,TGTGCCAGCAGTGAGGCCCAGGCGGGTTTTGAGCAGCCCCAGCATTTT,TRBJ1-5,TRBV25-1,NA,NA
CASSSRRDWEKLFF,TGCGCCAGCAGCTCGCGACGGGACTGGGAAAAACTGTTTTTT,TRBJ1-4,TRBV4-1,NA,NA
CASSLLAGLYGYTF,TGTGCCAGCAGTTTACTGGCAGGGCTCTATGGCTACACCTTC,TRBJ1-2,TRBV28,NA,NA
CAISDGLNYGYTF,TGTGCCATCAGTGACGGACTTAACTATGGCTACACCTTC,TRBJ1-2,TRBV10-3,NA,NA
CASSYAGGNTEAFF,TGTGCCAGCAGTTACGCAGGGGGCAACACTGAAGCTTTCTTT,TRBJ1-1,TRBV6-6,NA,TRBD1
CASSDPNTGELFF,TGTGCCAGCAGTGACCCGAACACCGGGGAGCTGTTTTTT,TRBJ2-2,TRBV6-5,NA,NA
CASSLDSFYNEQFF,TGTGCCAGCAGCCTAGACTCCTTCTACAATGAGCAGTTCTTC,TRBJ2-1,TRBV7-2,NA,NA
CASSSTGGRDEAFF,TGTGCCAGCAGCTCCACAGGGGGACGCGACGAAGCTTTCTTT,TRBJ1-1,TRBV7-9,few,TRBD1
CASSVQGRSSYEQYF,TGTGCCAGCAGCGTACAGGGCCGGAGCTCCTACGAGCAGTACTTC,TRBJ2-7,TRBV5-4,NA,NA
CAWSVQGIGEQYF,TGTGCCTGGAGTGTTCAGGGTATAGGCGAGCAGTACTTC,TRBJ2-7,TRBV30,NA,NA
CASSSQGAGYGYTF,TGTGCCAGCAGTAGTCAGGGGGCCGGCTATGGCTACACCTTC,TRBJ1-2,TRBV6-5,NA,TRBD1
CASSVRPAVSAQHF,TGTGCCAGCAGCGTACGCCCCGCCGTCTCGGCCCAGCATTTT,TRBJ1-5,TRBV9,NA,NA
CASSHTGRTYEQYF,TGCGCCAGCAGCCACACCGGGAGGACCTACGAGCAGTACTTC,TRBJ2-7,TRBV4-1,NA,TRBD2
CASSRGDTANSPLHF,TGTGCCAGCAGCCGGGGGGACACGGCTAATTCACCCCTCCACTTT,TRBJ1-6,TRBV7-9,NA,NA
CASSEAWGTGLHEQYF,TGTGCCAGCAGTGAAGCTTGGGGGACAGGGCTTCACGAGCAGTACTTC,TRBJ2-7,TRBV6-1,many,TRBD1
CASTLDTIYGYTF,TGTGCCAGCACATTGGACACAATCTATGGCTACACCTTC,TRBJ1-2,TRBV6-1,few,NA
CASSGGGREQYF,TGTGCCAGCAGTGGTGGGGGACGGGAGCAGTACTTC,TRBJ2-7,TRBV27,NA,NA
CASNRQVNTEAFF,TGTGCCAGCAATCGACAGGTGAACACTGAAGCTTTCTTT,TRBJ1-1,TRBV2,NA,NA
CAWIQPGTSASYNEQFF,TGTGCCTGGATCCAGCCAGGGACTAGCGCCTCCTACAATGAGCAGTTCTTC,TRBJ2-1,TRBV30,NA,TRBD2
CASSLESSPLKLFF,TGTGCTAGCAGCTTAGAGAGTTCACCCTTGAAACTGTTTTTT,TRBJ1-4,TRBV7-7,once,NA
CASSPNSYNSPLHF,TGTGCCAGCAGCCCCAACTCCTATAATTCACCCCTCCACTTT,TRBJ1-6,TRBV6-6,NA,NA
CASSPLGLAVNNEQFF,TGTGCCAGCAGCCCCTTAGGACTAGCGGTTAACAATGAGCAGTTCTTC,TRBJ2-1,TRBV27,NA,TRBD2
CASSFGVRGYEQYF,TGCGCCAGCAGCTTCGGTGTCAGGGGCTACGAGCAGTACTTC,TRBJ2-7,TRBV5-1,NA,NA
CAWIISVQPQHF,TGTGCCTGGATCATATCAGTTCAGCCCCAGCATTTT,TRBJ1-5,TRBV30,NA,NA
CASGLTAGGSPLHF,TGTGCCAGTGGACTCACGGCCGGGGGGTCACCCCTCCACTTT,TRBJ1-6,TRBV19,NA,NA
CASSNRGGGEQYF,TGTGCCAGCAGCAACAGAGGGGGCGGCGAGCAGTACTTC,TRBJ2-7,TRBV7-9,NA,TRBD1
CASGTGSEETQYF,TGTGCCAGCGGGACAGGGTCAGAGGAGACCCAGTACTTC,TRBJ2-5,TRBV25-1,NA,TRBD1
CSVEGRGDTQYF,TGCAGCGTTGAGGGTAGAGGAGATACGCAGTATTTT,TRBJ2-3,TRBV29-1,few,NA
CASSGATTDTQYF,TGTGCCAGCAGTGGGGCCACCACAGATACGCAGTATTTT,TRBJ2-3,TRBV2,NA,NA
CASSVAGLDSGNTIYF,TGTGCCAGCAGTGTGGCAGGGTTGGACTCTGGAAACACCATATATTTT,TRBJ1-3,TRBV2,NA,NA
CASSARDGGKYNEQFF,TGTGCCAGCAGCGCCCGGGACGGCGGCAAGTATAATGAGCAGTTCTTC,TRBJ2-1,TRBV7-2,NA,NA
CASSDLGLDSGNTIYF,TGCGCCAGCAGTGATTTAGGGCTTGACTCTGGAAACACCATATATTTT,TRBJ1-3,TRBV10-2,NA,NA
CASSQGVEDLTYEQYF,TGTGCCAGCAGCCAGGGGGTCGAGGACCTTACCTACGAGCAGTACTTC,TRBJ2-7,TRBV21-1,NA,NA
CASSLTTFNGYTF,TGTGCCAGCAGTTTAACAACTTTTAATGGCTACACCTTC,TRBJ1-2,TRBV28,NA,NA
CASSQDQGTGAYEQYF,TGTGCCAGCAGCCAAGATCAGGGGACAGGGGCCTACGAGCAGTACTTC,TRBJ2-7,TRBV4-2,NA,TRBD1
CASSVGGLPPGELFF,TGTGCCAGCAGCGTAGGTGGCCTCCCCCCCGGGGAGCTGTTTTTT,TRBJ2-2,TRBV9,once,NA
CASSFSGSQEGQETQYF,TGTGCCAGCAGTTTTAGCGGGAGTCAGGAGGGTCAAGAGACCCAGTACTTC,TRBJ2-5,TRBV28,NA,TRBD2
CATSKGTGVNTEAFF,TGTGCCACCAGCAAAGGGACAGGAGTGAACACTGAAGCTTTCTTT,TRBJ1-1,TRBV15,NA,TRBD1